This T cell receptor beta chain was observed in a study of CD8+CD57+ T cells in acquired aplastic anemia. Study details: Average DNA yield from sorted CD4+ and CD8+ cells was around 3.2 ug. Healthy donor CD4+ cell samples had a mean of around 11 million reads.

Study findings and constraints: A set of approximately 30 CD8+ CDR3 sequences was shared between patients and controls, and these sequences appeared highly expressed in patients.

As regards this clonotype: Its matching antigen is unknown.

Investigators profiled TCR beta VDJ and CDR3 from genomic DNA template. MiXCR, applied by TCRdb to the reads, yields one record per CDR3 protein. The sample carries some 170,000 distinct CDR3 sequences, approximately 44% recorded once. V lost 11 bases to trimming and J lost 1 base, with 14 bases between them. The CDR3 runs 13 residues. Per germline, CDR1 SNHLY and CDR2 FYNNEI. The source is a human donor in good health. The rearrangement joins TRBV2 to TRBJ1-1; D gene unclear. What was sequenced was sorted CD4+, CD8+, or CD8+CD57+ T cells (not recorded which) from PBMCs. The CDR3: CARRTQTNTEAFF. CDR3 bases: TGTGCCCGTCGGACGCAGACGAACACTGAAGCTTTCTTT. Filled out from reference TRBV2 and TRBJ1-1, the complete variable domain reads EPEVTQTPSHQVTQMGQEVILRCVPISNHLYFYWYRQILGQKVEFLVSFYNNEISEKSEIFDDQFSVERPDGSNFTLKIRSTKLEDSAMYFCARRTQTNTEAFFGQGTRLTVV.